This T cell receptor (beta chain) comes out of a study of T cell changes during pregnancy in multiple sclerosis. Method: immunoSEQ multiplex PCR; TCRdb's copy keeps in-frame clones and lacks some. In the table there are around 80,000 clones, about 91% of which are singletons. Germline V gives CDR1 MNHEY, CDR2 SVGAGI. Trimming took off 7 bases at V and 4 bases at J, with 19 bases between the two ends. This CDR3 has 15 amino acids. This receptor was obtained from a female donor with multiple sclerosis, enrolled in a pregnancy study. The chain recombines TRBV6-5 with TRBJ1-2, with no clear D. The source material was peripheral blood, sampled before pregnancy. CDR3 DNA: TGTGCCAGCACCAAACTGACACCTTCAACCTATGGCTACACCTTC. Residues: CASTKLTPSTYGYTF.